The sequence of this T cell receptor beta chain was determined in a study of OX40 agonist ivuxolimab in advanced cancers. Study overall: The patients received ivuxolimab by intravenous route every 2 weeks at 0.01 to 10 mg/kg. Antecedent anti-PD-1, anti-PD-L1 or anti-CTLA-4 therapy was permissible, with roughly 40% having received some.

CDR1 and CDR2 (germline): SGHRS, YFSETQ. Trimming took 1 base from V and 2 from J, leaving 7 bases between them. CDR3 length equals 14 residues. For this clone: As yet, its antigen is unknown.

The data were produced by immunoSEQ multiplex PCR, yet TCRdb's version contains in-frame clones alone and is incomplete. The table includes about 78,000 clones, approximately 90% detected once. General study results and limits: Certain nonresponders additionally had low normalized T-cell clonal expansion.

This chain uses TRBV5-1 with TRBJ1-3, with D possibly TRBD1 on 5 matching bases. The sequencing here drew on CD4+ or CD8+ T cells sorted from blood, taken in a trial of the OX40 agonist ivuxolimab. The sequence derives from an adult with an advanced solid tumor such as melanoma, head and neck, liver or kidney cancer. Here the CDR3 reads CASSLSGTGNTIYF. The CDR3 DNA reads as TGCGCCAGCAGCTTGTCAGGGACTGGAAACACCATATATTTT.